This record concerns one TCR beta chain sequence. This specimen belongs to a study of cytomegalovirus exposure and HLA in healthy donors. The PCR made use of 60 Vbeta and 13 Jbeta primers. Assay: immunoSEQ multiplex PCR; the TCRdb copy retains only in-frame clones and omits some. Among about 140,000 clones listed, 76% were seen once. The sequenced sample consisted of PBMCs. This clonotype originated in a woman in her thirties or forties in good health and CMV-seronegative.

The chain's CDR3 is CAWRAPDRTYTEAFF. The DNA for the CDR3 is TGTGCCTGGAGGGCCCCCGACAGGACCTACACTGAAGCTTTCTTT. J is TRBJ1-1 and V is TRBV30; TRBD1 is a possible D gene (6 bases). Trimming took 3 bases from V and 3 from J, leaving 17 bases between them. CDR3 length: 15 residues. Germline V gives CDR1 GTSNPN, CDR2 SVGIG (reference sequence).